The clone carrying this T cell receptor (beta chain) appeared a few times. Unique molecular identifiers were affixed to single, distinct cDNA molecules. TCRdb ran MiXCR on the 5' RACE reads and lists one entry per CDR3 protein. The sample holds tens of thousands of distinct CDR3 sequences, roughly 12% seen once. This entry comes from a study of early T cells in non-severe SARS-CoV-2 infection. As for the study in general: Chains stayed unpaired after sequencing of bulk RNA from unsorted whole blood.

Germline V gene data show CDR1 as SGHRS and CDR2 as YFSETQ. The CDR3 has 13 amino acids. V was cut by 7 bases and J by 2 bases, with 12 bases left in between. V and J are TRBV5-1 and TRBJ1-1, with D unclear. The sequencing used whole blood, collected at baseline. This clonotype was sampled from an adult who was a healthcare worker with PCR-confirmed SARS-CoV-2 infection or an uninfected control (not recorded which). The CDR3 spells CASQPEGNTEAFF. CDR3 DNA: TGCGCCAGCCAACCCGAGGGAAACACTGAAGCTTTCTTT.